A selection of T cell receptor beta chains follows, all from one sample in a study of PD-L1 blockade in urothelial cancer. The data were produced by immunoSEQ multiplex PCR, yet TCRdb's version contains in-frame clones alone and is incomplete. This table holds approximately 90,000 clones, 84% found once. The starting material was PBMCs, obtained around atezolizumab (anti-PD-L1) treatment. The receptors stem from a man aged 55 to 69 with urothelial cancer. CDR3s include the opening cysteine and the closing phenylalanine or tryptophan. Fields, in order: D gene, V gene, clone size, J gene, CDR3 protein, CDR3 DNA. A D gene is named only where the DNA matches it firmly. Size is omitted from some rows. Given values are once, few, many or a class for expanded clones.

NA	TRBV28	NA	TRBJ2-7	CASHVLPSGEQYF	TGTGCCAGCCACGTTCTCCCTTCCGGGGAGCAGTACTTC
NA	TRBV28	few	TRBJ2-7	CASSSGVVEQYF	TGTGCCAGCAGTTCAGGGGTGGTCGAGCAGTACTTC
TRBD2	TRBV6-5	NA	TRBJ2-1	CASSPLSGGADEQFF	TGTGCCAGCAGTCCCCTCAGCGGGGGGGCAGATGAGCAGTTCTTC
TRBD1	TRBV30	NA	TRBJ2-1	CAWDSDRGEQFF	TGTGCCTGGGATTCGGACAGGGGCGAGCAGTTCTTC
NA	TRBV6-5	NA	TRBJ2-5	CASSNLKKRETQYF	TGTGCCAGCAGTAACCTTAAAAAGAGGGAGACCCAGTACTTC
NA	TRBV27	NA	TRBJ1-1	CASSNQGLWTEAFF	TGTGCCAGCAGTAACCAGGGGTTGTGGACTGAAGCTTTCTTT
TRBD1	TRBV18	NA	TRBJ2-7	CASSPNQGANYEQYF	TGTGCCAGCTCACCCAACCAGGGGGCAAACTACGAGCAGTACTTC
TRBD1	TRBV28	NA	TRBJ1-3	CASTPTGGRNTIYF	TGTGCCAGCACCCCGACAGGGGGGCGAAACACCATATATTTT
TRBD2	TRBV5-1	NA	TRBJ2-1	CASSLEGGSLSSYNEQFF	TGCGCCAGCAGCTTGGAGGGAGGGTCCCTTTCGTCTTACAATGAGCAGTTCTTC
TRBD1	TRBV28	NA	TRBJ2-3	CASSFRDSLTDTQYF	TGTGCCAGCAGTTTCCGGGACAGTCTTACAGATACGCAGTATTTT
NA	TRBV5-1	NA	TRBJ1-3	CASSLVGGTGNTIYF	TGCGCCAGCAGCTTGGTTGGAGGGACTGGAAACACCATATATTTT
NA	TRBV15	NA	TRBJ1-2	CATSTDTGSYGYTF	TGTGCCACCAGCACGGACACTGGATCATATGGCTACACCTTC
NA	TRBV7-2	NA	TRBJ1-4	CASSWATGGNEKLFF	TGTGCCAGCAGCTGGGCGACCGGGGGGAATGAAAAACTGTTTTTT
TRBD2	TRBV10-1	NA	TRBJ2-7	CASSESTSGASVQYF	TGCGCCAGCAGTGAGTCAACTAGCGGTGCCTCTGTGCAGTACTTC
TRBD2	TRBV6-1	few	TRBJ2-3	CATTSGGSADTQYF	TGTGCCACCACTAGCGGGGGGAGCGCAGATACGCAGTATTTT
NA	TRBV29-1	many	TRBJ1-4	CSVNQGLEREKLFF	TGCAGCGTTAATCAGGGCTTGGAACGTGAAAAACTGTTTTTT
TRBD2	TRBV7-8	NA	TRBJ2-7	CASSPSGTSGSYEQYF	TGTGCCAGCAGCCCCTCCGGGACTAGCGGCTCCTACGAGCAGTACTTC
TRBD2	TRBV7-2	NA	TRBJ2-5	CASSPGLAGVAKTQYF	TGTGCCAGCAGCCCAGGACTAGCGGGGGTTGCGAAGACCCAGTACTTC
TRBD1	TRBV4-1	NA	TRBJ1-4	CASSQEGQGGEKLFF	TGCGCCAGCAGCCAAGAAGGACAGGGCGGCGAAAAACTGTTTTTT
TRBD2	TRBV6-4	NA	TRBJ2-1	CASGRDGSGRVQEQFF	TGTGCCAGCGGCAGGGATGGGAGCGGGAGAGTGCAGGAGCAGTTCTTC
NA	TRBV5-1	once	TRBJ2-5	CASSLGTGKETQYF	TGCGCCAGCAGCTTGGGCACAGGGAAAGAGACCCAGTACTTC
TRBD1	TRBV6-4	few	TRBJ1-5	CASILVGQGPNQPQHF	TGTGCCAGCATCCTAGTGGGACAGGGGCCCAATCAGCCCCAGCATTTT
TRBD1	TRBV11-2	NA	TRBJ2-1	CASSRDRDNEQFF	TGTGCCAGCAGCAGGGACAGGGACAATGAGCAGTTCTTC
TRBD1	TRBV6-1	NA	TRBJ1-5	CASRKDGQGNQPQHF	TGTGCCAGCCGGAAAGACGGACAGGGAAATCAGCCCCAGCATTTT
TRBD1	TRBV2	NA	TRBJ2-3	CASQWTGMTDTQYF	TGTGCCAGTCAATGGACAGGGATGACAGATACGCAGTATTTT
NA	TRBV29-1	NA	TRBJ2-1	CSVDHRGSYNEQFF	TGCAGCGTTGATCATCGGGGCTCCTACAATGAGCAGTTCTTC
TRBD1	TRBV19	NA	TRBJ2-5	CASSRSWTGGQETQYF	TGTGCCAGTAGCCGGAGTTGGACAGGGGGCCAAGAGACCCAGTACTTC
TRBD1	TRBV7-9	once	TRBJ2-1	CASSPGQGANNEQFF	TGTGCCAGCAGCCCGGGACAGGGGGCGAACAATGAGCAGTTCTTC
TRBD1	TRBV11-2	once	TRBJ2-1	CASSFPGQGANEQFF	TGTGCCAGCAGCTTCCCGGGACAGGGGGCAAATGAGCAGTTCTTC
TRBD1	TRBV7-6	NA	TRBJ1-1	CASSGGGTNTEAFF	TGTGCCAGCAGCGGAGGGGGCACGAACACTGAAGCTTTCTTT
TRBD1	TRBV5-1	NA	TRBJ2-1	CASRQTTGYDHEQFF	TGCGCCAGCAGACAAACGACAGGGTATGATCATGAGCAGTTCTTC
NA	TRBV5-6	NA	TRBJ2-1	CASSLGTTHSYNEQFF	TGTGCCAGCAGCTTGGGGACTACGCACTCCTACAATGAGCAGTTCTTC
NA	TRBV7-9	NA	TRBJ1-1	CASAGRGGTEAFF	TGTGCCAGCGCCGGCCGAGGGGGCACTGAAGCTTTCTTT
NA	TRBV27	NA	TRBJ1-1	CASSFMGGKGTEAFF	TGTGCCAGCAGTTTCATGGGGGGTAAGGGCACTGAAGCTTTCTTT
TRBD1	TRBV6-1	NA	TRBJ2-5	CASSATDRGQETQYF	TGTGCCAGCAGTGCAACCGACAGGGGGCAAGAGACCCAGTACTTC
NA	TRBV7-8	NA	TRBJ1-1	CASSLNFRQAPNTEAFF	TGTGCCAGCAGCCTTAACTTTCGACAGGCCCCGAACACTGAAGCTTTCTTT
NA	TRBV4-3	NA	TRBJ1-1	CASSQDPAGRATEAFF	TGCGCCAGCAGCCAAGATCCCGCAGGGAGGGCCACTGAAGCTTTCTTT
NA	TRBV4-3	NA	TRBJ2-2	CASSQEDSSDTGELFF	TGCGCCAGCAGCCAAGAAGATTCGAGCGACACCGGGGAGCTGTTTTTT
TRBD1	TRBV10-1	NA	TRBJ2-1	CASSATGGHEQFF	TGCGCCAGCAGCGCCACAGGGGGCCATGAGCAGTTCTTC
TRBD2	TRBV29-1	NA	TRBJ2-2	CSVEIPNPGLAGPGAGELFF	TGCAGCGTTGAAATTCCTAATCCTGGACTAGCGGGACCGGGGGCCGGGGAGCTGTTTTTT
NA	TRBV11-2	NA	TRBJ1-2	CASRRQATIGGYTF	TGTGCCAGCAGAAGACAGGCTACGATTGGCGGCTACACCTTC
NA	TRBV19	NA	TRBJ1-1	CASSQLANTEAFF	TGTGCCAGTAGCCAACTCGCGAACACTGAAGCTTTCTTT
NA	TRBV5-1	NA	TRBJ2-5	CASSLAASEQETQYF	TGCGCCAGCAGCTTGGCGGCTAGCGAGCAAGAGACCCAGTACTTC
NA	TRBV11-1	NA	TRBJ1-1	CASSLARSNDEAFF	TGTGCCAGCAGCTTAGCGCGATCGAATGATGAAGCTTTCTTT
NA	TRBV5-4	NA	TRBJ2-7	CASRVQGGRYEQYF	TGTGCCAGCAGGGTTCAGGGGGGACGGTACGAGCAGTACTTC
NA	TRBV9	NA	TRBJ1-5	CASSATGDQPQHF	TGTGCCAGCAGCGCGACAGGCGATCAGCCCCAGCATTTT
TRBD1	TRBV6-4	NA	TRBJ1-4	CASSDSDRGGKLFF	TGTGCCAGCAGTGACTCCGACAGGGGTGGAAAACTGTTTTTT
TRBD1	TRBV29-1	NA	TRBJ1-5	CSVATGGTGGDQPQHF	TGCAGCGTCGCAACGGGGGGGACAGGGGGCGATCAGCCCCAGCATTTT
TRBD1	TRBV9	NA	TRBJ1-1	CASSPRTGNTEAFF	TGTGCCAGCAGCCCCCGGACAGGGAACACTGAAGCTTTCTTT